The 12 T cell receptor beta chains presented below share a single source sample, sequenced in a study of T cell changes during pregnancy in multiple sclerosis. The repertoire was sequenced with immunoSEQ multiplex PCR; TCRdb's copy has only in-frame clones and lacks some. In the table there are 50,000 to 60,000 clones, about nine tenths of which are singletons. The sequenced sample was peripheral blood, obtained after pregnancy. Receptor source: a female donor with multiple sclerosis, enrolled in a pregnancy study.

This chain uses TRBV29-1 with TRBJ2-7, with 7 bases matching TRBD1. Germline values: CDR1 SQVTM, CDR2 ANQGSEA. Trimming cost V 6 bases and J 0 bases; bases outside gene matches: 8. This CDR3 region has 14 residues. The CDR3, as DNA: TGCAGCGTGGGGGACAGACCTTCCTCCTACGAGCAGTACTTC. Encoded protein: CSVGDRPSSYEQYF.

The chain employs TRBV29-1 and TRBJ2-5, with D perhaps matching TRBD1 (7 bases). CDR3 length: 15 residues. The germline gives CDR1 SQVTM, CDR2 ANQGSEA. Trimming stripped 4 bases from V and 4 bases from J, with 19 bases between. CDR3 bases: TGCAGCGTTGCCACACCCAACAGGGGAGGAGAGACCCAGTACTTC. This gives the protein CSVATPNRGGETQYF. The variable domain in full, completed from reference TRBV29-1 and TRBJ2-5, reads SAVISQKPSRDICQRGTSLTIQCQVDSQVTMMFWYRQQPGQSLTLIATANQGSEATYESGFVIDKFPISRPNLTFSTLTVSNMSPEDSSIYLCSVATPNRGGETQYFGPGTRLLVL.

The V call is TRBV5-1, the J call TRBJ2-7, with 7 bases aligning to TRBD1. Germline CDR1 reads SGHRS; CDR2 reads YFSETQ. The ends lost 2 bases at V and 4 bases at J; junction bases unmatched: 9. CDR3 length: 15 amino acids. This CDR3 reads CASSFNYLQGYEQYF. CDR3 nucleotide sequence: TGCGCCAGCAGCTTTAACTACCTACAGGGGTACGAGCAGTACTTC.

The chain combines TRBV30 with TRBJ1-5; 11 bases line up with TRBD1. J gave up 6 bases and V 0 bases, and 1 base lay outside the gene matches. Germline assignment: CDR1 GTSNPN and CDR2 SVGIG (reference sequence). The CDR3 sequence is 14 residues long. This CDR3 reads CAWSVGTGGQPQHF. In nucleotides, the CDR3 is TGTGCCTGGAGTGTAGGGACAGGGGGTCAGCCCCAGCATTTT.

This clone appeared once. CDR3 amino acids: CASSPGQATDTQYF. As DNA, the CDR3 is TGTGCCAGCAGCCCTGGACAGGCGACAGATACGCAGTATTTT. This chain connects TRBV28 to TRBJ2-3; 7 positions agree with TRBD1. CDR3 length equals 14 residues. Losses at the gene ends were 6 bases for V and 3 bases for J; bases not matched to a gene: 6. Looked up from germline, CDR1 is MDHEN and CDR2 is SYDVKM.

The V call is TRBV4-3, the J call TRBJ2-2; TRBD1 matches at 12 bases. Germline loops: CDR1 LGHNA, CDR2 YSLEER. This CDR3 region has 16 residues. V shed 2 bases, J shed 5 bases, and the junction held 3 bases outside the gene matches. The CDR3 spells CASSQPGQGATGELFF. The CDR3 DNA follows: TGCGCCAGCAGCCAACCGGGACAGGGGGCTACCGGGGAGCTGTTTTTT.

The chain combines TRBV27 with TRBJ1-2; D call uncertain. The CDR3 totals 13 residues. V was pared by 6 bases and J by 8 bases, with 16 bases between. Germline CDR1 is MNHEY and CDR2 is SMNVEV (reference sequence). CDR3 loop: CASSPLGGFGYTF. The CDR3 coding sequence is TGTGCCAGCAGCCCCTTGGGAGGGTTCGGCTACACCTTC.

The chain links TRBV7-2 to TRBJ1-1; D unclear. Looked up from germline, CDR1 is SGHTA and CDR2 is FQGNSA. CDR3 size: 16 residues. Trimming took 5 bases from V and 1 from J, leaving 17 bases between them. The CDR3 DNA follows: TGTGCCAGCAGCCCCCGGGTTCGATTCGGGAACACTGAAGCTTTCTTT. Amino acid sequence: CASSPRVRFGNTEAFF. The full variable domain, its missing parts supplied by reference TRBV7-2 and TRBJ1-1, is GAGVSQSPSNKVTEKGKDVELRCDPISGHTALYWYRQSLGQGLEFLIYFQGNSAPDKSGLPSDRFSAERTGGSVSTLTIQRTQQEDSAVYLCASSPRVRFGNTEAFFGQGTRLTVV.

The chain carries TRBV10-3 and TRBJ1-5; 9 nucleotides agree with TRBD1. The CDR3 consists of 17 residues. Germline CDR1 and CDR2: ENHRY and SYGVKD. V lost 8 bases to trimming and J lost 3 bases; unmatched junction nucleotides: 14. The CDR3 sequence is CAIGTGGQAWYNQPQHF. CDR3 DNA sequence: TGTGCCATCGGAACAGGGGGCCAGGCTTGGTACAATCAGCCCCAGCATTTT.

This rearrangement joins TRBV7-2 to TRBJ2-2; D remains ambiguous. Germline V gives CDR1 SGHTA, CDR2 FQGNSA. This CDR3 has 13 residues. Trimming cost V 3 bases and J 0 bases, with 2 bases left between them. The DNA for the CDR3 is TGTGCCAGCAGCTTTACGAACACCGGGGAGCTGTTTTTT. This encodes CASSFTNTGELFF.

The chain couples TRBV10-3 to TRBJ2-1; D is possibly TRBD2 (5 bases). The germline CDR1 and CDR2 sequences are ENHRY and SYGVKD. The CDR3 contains 13 residues. V lost 10 bases and J 6 bases, leaving 16 bases between the germline ends. The CDR3 region is CATNPGVRNEQFF. The CDR3 coding sequence is TGTGCCACCAACCCCGGGGTGCGCAATGAGCAGTTCTTC.

CDR3 amino acids: CASSPYGSNEQFF. In DNA, the CDR3 is TGTGCCAGCTCACCGTACGGGAGCAATGAGCAGTTCTTC. The chain has TRBV18 and TRBJ2-1; the D gene is possibly TRBD2 (6 bases). The CDR3 totals 13 residues. The germline V gene has CDR1 KGHSH and CDR2 LQKENI. V lost 3 bases, J lost 6 bases, and 9 bases lay in between.